This T cell receptor (beta chain) is from a study of T cells in Graves' hyperthyroidism and ophthalmopathy. As concerns this clonotype: The junction and the germline gene differ at one end; a read error may be behind it.

CDR1 is SEHNR and CDR2 is FQNEAQ in the germline V gene (reference sequence). This CDR3 has 13 residues. TCR beta CDR3 regions were amplified from RNA transcripts. Primed by the HTBI set, a first-round RT-PCR was run on the TCR CDR3. TCRdb analysed the multiplex PCR reads with MiXCR anew, one entry per CDR3 protein. The table shows fewer than 650,000 distinct CDR3 sequences, with approximately 48% occurring only once. The specimen sequenced was peripheral blood or thyroid tissue (not recorded which). The chain links TRBV7-9 to TRBJ2-6; tentatively, D is TRBD1 (5 bases). This TCR derives from an adult woman with Graves' disease, either hyperthyroidism or ophthalmopathy (not recorded which). The CDR3 sequence: CAAPPAGANVLTF. DNA of the CDR3: TGTGCCGCCCCCCCGGCTGGGGCCAACGTCCTGACCTTC.